This TCR beta chain is drawn from a study of blood T cell repertoires in COVID-19. The overall study: Specimens from acute and convalescent COVID-19 originated in the United States, Italy and Spain.

V lost 2 bases, J lost 2 bases, and 10 bases lay in between. The length of the CDR3 is 15 residues. Germline V CDR1 and CDR2: MNHEY, SVGEGT. TCRdb's table, derived via immunoSEQ multiplex PCR, lists solely in-frame clones and lacks some. The sample has 450,000 to 500,000 clones, 70% to 90% seen once; the top ten hold roughly 3.2%. The clonotype originates from a human donor in a cohort sampled during active COVID-19. The sequenced sample was peripheral blood. The rearrangement links TRBV6-2 or TRBV6-3 to TRBJ2-1; D gene uncertain. CDR3 sequence reads: CASSYDHGAYNEQFF. CDR3 DNA: TGTGCCAGCAGTTACGACCACGGAGCCTACAATGAGCAGTTCTTC.